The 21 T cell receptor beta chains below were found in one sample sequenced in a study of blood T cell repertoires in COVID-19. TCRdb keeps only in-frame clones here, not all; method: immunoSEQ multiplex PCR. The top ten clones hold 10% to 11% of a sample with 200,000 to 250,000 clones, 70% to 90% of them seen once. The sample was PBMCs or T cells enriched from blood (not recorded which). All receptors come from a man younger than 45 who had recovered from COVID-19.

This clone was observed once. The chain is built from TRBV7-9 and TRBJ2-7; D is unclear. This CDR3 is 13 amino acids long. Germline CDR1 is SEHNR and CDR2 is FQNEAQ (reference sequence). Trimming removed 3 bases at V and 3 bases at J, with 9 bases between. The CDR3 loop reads CASSFGTYYEQYF. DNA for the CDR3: TGTGCCAGCAGCTTTGGCACATACTACGAGCAGTACTTC.

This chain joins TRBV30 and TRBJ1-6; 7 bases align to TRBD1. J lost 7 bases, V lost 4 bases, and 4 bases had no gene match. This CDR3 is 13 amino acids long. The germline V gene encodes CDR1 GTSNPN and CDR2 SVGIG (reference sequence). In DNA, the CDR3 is TGTGCCTGGACACGCAGGGGGAATTCACCCCTCCACTTT. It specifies CAWTRRGNSPLHF.

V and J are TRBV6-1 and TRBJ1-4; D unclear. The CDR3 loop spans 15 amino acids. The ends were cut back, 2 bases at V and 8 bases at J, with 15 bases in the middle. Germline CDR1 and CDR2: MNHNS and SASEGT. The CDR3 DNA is TGTGCCAGCAGTGAATTCTCGGGAGTGGCCGAAAAACTGTTTTTT. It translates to CASSEFSGVAEKLFF.

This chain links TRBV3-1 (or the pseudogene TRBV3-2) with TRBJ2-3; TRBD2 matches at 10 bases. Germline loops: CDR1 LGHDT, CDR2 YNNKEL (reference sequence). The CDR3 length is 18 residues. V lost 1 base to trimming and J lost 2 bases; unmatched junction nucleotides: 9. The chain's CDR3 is CASSQVTLAGGLTDTQYF. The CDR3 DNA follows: TGTGCCAGCAGCCAAGTTACCTTAGCGGGGGGCCTCACAGATACGCAGTATTTT.

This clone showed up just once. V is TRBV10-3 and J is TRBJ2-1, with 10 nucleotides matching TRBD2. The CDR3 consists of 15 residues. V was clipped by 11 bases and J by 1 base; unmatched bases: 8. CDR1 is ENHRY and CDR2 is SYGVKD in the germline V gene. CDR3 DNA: TGTGCCTCGCAACTAGCGGGATCGTCCTACAATGAGCAGTTCTTC. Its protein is CASQLAGSSYNEQFF.

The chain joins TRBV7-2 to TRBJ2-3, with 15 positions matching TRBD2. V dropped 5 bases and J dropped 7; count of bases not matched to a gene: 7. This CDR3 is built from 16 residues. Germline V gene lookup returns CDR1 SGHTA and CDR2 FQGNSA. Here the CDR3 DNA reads TGTGCCAGCAGCCCCCCCGGGACTAGCGGGAGGTATACGCAGTATTTT. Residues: CASSPPGTSGRYTQYF. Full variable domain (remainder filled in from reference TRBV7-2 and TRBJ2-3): GAGVSQSPSNKVTEKGKDVELRCDPISGHTALYWYRQSLGQGLEFLIYFQGNSAPDKSGLPSDRFSAERTGGSVSTLTIQRTQQEDSAVYLCASSPPGTSGRYTQYFGPGTRLTVL.

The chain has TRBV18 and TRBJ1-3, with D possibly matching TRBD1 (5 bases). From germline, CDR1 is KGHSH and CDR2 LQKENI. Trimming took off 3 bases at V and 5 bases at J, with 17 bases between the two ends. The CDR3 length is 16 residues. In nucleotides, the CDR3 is TGTGCCAGCTCACCGCTACAGGAGGGAACGAGAAACACCATATATTTT. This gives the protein CASSPLQEGTRNTIYF.

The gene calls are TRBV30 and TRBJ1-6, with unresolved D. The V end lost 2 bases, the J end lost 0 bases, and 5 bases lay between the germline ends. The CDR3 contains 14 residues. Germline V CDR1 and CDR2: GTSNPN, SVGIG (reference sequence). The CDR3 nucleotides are TGTGCCTGGAGTCTCCCCTCCTATAATTCACCCCTCCACTTT. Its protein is CAWSLPSYNSPLHF.

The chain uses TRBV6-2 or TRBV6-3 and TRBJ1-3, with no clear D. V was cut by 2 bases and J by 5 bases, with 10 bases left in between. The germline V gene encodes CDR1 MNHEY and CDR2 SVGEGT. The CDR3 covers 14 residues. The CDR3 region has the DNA TGTGCCAGCAGTTACAGGAGCGGTCGAAACACCATATATTTT. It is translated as CASSYRSGRNTIYF.

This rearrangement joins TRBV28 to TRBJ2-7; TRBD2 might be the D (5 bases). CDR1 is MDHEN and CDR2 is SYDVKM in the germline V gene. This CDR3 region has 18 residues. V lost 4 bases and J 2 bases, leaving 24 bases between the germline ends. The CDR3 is CASSSGMSFAGVTYEQYF. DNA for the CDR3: TGTGCCAGCAGTTCGGGTATGTCTTTTGCGGGTGTTACCTACGAGCAGTACTTC.

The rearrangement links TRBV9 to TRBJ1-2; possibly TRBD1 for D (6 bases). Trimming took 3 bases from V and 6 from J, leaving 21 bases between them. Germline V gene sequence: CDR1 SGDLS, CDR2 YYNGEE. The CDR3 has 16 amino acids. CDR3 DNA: TGTGCCAGCAGCGCTAGAATAGCAGGGGCACCCAATGGCTACACCTTC. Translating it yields CASSARIAGAPNGYTF.

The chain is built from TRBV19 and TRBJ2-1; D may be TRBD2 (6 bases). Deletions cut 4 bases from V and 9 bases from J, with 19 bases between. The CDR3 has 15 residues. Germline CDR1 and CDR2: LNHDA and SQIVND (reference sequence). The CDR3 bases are TGTGCCAGTAGTAACCCACCTTGGGGGGTTAGTGAGCAGTTCTTC. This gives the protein CASSNPPWGVSEQFF.

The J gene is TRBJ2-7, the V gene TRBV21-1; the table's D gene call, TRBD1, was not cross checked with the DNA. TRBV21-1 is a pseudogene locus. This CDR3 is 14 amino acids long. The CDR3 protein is CASITDRGLDEQYF. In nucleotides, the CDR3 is TGTGCCAGCATCACCGACAGGGGGCTCGACGAGCAGTACTTC.

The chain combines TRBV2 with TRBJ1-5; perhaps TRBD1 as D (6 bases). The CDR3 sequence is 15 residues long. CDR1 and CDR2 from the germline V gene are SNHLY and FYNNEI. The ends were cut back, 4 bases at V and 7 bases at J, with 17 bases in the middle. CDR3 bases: TGTGCCAGCAGTGCGAACAGGGCCCTTGGGCAGCCCCAGCATTTT. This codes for CASSANRALGQPQHF.

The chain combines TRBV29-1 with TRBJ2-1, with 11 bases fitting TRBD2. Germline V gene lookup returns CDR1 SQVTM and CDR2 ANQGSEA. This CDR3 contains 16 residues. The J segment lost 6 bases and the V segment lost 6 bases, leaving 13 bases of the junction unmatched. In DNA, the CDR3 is TGCAGCGTCCAACTAGCGGGAGCCCTATCATTCAATGAGCAGTTCTTC. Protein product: CSVQLAGALSFNEQFF.

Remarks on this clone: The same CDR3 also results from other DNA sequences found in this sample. DNA of the CDR3: TGTGCCAGCAGCCGTAATGAGCAGTTCTTC. Translated, it gives CASSRNEQFF. The gene calls are TRBV12-3 or TRBV12-4 and TRBJ2-1; D unclear. The CDR3 has 10 amino acids. V lost 6 bases to trimming and J lost 7 bases, with 4 bases between them.

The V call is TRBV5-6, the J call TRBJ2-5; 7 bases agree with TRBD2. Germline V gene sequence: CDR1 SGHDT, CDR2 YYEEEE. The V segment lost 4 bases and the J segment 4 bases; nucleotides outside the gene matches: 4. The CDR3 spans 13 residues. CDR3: CASSRDYVETQYF. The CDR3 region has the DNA TGTGCCAGCAGCCGGGACTACGTAGAGACCCAGTACTTC.

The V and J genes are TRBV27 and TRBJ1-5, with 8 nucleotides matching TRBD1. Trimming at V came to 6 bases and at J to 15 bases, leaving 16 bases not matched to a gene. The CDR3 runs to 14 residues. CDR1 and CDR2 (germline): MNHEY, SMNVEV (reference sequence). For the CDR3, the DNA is TGTGCCAGCAGCATAGGTCGCAGGGGGCTTTTAAGGCATTTT. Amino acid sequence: CASSIGRRGLLRHF.

DNA of the CDR3: TGTGCCAGCACGGGGACAGGTTCCATTGGATCCTACAATGAGCAGTTCTTC. Amino acids: CASTGTGSIGSYNEQFF. The chain has TRBV9 and TRBJ2-1; 8 bases are shared with TRBD1. V lost 6 bases and J lost 1; bases outside the gene matches: 12. This CDR3 is 17 amino acids long. Per the germline V gene, CDR1 is SGDLS and CDR2 is YYNGEE.

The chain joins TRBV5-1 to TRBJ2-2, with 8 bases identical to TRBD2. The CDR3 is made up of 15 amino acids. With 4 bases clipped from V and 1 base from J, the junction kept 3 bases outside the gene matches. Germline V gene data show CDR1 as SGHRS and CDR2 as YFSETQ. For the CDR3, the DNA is TGCGCCAGCAGCATGAGCGGGAGGAACACCGGGGAGCTGTTTTTT. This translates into CASSMSGRNTGELFF.

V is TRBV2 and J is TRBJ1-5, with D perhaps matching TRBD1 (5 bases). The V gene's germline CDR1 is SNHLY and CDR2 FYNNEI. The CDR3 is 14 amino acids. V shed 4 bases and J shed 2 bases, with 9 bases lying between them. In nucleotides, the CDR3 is TGTGCCAGCAGTGGCAGGGTACGCAATCAGCCCCAGCATTTT. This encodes CASSGRVRNQPQHF.